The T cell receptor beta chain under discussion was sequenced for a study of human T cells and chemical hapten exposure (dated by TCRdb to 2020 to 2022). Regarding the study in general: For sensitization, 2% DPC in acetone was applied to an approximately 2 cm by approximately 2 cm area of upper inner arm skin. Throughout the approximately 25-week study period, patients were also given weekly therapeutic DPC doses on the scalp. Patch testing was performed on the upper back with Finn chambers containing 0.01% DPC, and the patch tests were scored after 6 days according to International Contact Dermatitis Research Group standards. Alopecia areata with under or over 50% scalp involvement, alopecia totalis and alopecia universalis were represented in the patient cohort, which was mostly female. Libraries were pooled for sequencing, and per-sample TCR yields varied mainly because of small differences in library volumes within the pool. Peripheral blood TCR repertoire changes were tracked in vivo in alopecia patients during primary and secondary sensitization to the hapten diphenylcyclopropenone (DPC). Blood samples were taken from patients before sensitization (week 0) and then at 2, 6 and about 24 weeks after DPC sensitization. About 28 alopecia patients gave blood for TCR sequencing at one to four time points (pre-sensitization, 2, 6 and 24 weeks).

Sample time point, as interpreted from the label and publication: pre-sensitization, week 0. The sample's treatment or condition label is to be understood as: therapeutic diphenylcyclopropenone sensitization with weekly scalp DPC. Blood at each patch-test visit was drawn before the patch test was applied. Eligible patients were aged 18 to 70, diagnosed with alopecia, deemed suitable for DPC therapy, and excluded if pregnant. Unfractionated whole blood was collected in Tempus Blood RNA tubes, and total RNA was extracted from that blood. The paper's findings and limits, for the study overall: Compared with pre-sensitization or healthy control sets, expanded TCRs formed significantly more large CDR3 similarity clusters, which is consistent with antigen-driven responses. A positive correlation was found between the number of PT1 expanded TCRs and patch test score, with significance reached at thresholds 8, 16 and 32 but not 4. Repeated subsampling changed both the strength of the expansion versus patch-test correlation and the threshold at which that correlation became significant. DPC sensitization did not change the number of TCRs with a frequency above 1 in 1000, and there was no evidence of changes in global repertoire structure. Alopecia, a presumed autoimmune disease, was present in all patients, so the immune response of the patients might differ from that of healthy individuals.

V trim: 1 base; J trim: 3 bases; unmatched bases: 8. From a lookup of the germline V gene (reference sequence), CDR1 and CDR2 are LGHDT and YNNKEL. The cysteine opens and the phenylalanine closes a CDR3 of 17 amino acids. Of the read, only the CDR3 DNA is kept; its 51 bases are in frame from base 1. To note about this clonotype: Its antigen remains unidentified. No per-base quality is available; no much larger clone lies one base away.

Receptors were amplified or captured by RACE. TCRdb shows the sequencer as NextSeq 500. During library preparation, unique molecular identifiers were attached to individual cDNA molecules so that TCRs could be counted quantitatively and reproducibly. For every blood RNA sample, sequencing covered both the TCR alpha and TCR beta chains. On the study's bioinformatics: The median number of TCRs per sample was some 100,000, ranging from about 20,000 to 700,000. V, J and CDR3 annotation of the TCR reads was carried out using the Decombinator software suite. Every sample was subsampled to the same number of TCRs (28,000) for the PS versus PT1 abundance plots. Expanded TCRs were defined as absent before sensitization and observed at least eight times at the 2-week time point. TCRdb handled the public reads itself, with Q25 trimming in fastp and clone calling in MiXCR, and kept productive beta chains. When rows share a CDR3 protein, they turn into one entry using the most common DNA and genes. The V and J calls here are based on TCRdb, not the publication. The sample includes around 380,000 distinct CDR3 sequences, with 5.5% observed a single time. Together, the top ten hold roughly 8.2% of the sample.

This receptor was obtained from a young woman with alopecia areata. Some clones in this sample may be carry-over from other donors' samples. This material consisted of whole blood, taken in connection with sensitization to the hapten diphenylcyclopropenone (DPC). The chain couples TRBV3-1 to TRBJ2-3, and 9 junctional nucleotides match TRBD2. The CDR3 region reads CASSQVSSGGPTDTQYF. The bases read TGTGCCAGCAGCCAAGTATCGAGCGGGGGGCCGACAGATACGCAGTATTTT.